These 19 T cell receptor beta chains were sequenced from one sample in a study of OX40 agonist ivuxolimab in advanced cancers. Library preparation was by the immunoSEQ multiplex PCR assay. TCRdb took this table from immuneACCESS and kept in-frame rearrangements with V and J called. Such tables lack part of the clones; where checked against another copy, unresolved V genes explain under half of the gap, and the rest is unexplained. Across this sample there are tens of thousands of clones, with 75% to 90% seen only once. The ten largest clonotypes hold approximately 1.1% of the sample. Source: CD4+ or CD8+ T cells sorted from blood, taken in a trial of the OX40 agonist ivuxolimab. The receptors here all came from an adult with an advanced solid tumor such as melanoma, head and neck, liver or kidney cancer.

V gene TRBV2 combines with J gene TRBJ2-1, with D perhaps TRBD1 (5 bases). V lost 4 bases, J lost 4 bases, and 11 bases lay in between. Germline V gene sequence: CDR1 SNHLY, CDR2 FYNNEI. The length of the CDR3 is 14 residues. The DNA for the CDR3 is TGTGCCAGCAGTGCTCAGGGTTGGTACAATGAGCAGTTCTTC. Translation gives CASSAQGWYNEQFF.

V usage is TRBV27 and J usage is TRBJ2-3, with 9 bases lining up with TRBD2. This CDR3 is 16 amino acids long. J was trimmed by 6 bases and V by 4 bases; bases with no gene match: 11. Germline V CDR1 and CDR2: MNHEY, SMNVEV (reference sequence). CDR3 in amino acids: CASSSLPGLAVDTQYF. The CDR3 coding sequence is TGTGCCAGCAGTTCACTCCCGGGACTAGCCGTGGATACGCAGTATTTT.

This chain joins TRBV11-2 and TRBJ2-6; weak D call: TRBD2 (6 bases). Germline V CDR1 and CDR2: SGHAT, FQNNGV. V lost 8 bases to trimming and J lost 1 base, with 9 bases between them. The CDR3 runs to 14 residues. The CDR3: CASGTPSGANVLTF. CDR3 nucleotide sequence: TGTGCCAGCGGGACTCCATCTGGGGCCAACGTCCTGACTTTC.

J is TRBJ1-3 and V is TRBV19, with D possibly being TRBD1 (5 bases). CDR1 is LNHDA, CDR2 SQIVND, per germline (reference sequence). This CDR3 is built from 14 residues. Trimming cost V 2 bases and J 4 bases, with 9 bases left between them. The CDR3 coding sequence is TGTGCCAGTAGTATAAGGGGAGACGGAAACACCATATATTTT. It translates to CASSIRGDGNTIYF.

The V gene is TRBV30, the J gene TRBJ2-3; D uncertain. Per germline, CDR1 GTSNPN and CDR2 SVGIG (reference sequence). V gave up 4 bases and J gave up 0 bases, with 14 bases separating them. The CDR3 contains 15 residues. DNA for the CDR3: TGTGCCTGGATCCCGTGGGGTTCTAGCACAGATACGCAGTATTTT. Amino acid sequence: CAWIPWGSSTDTQYF.

The V call is TRBV5-1, the J call TRBJ2-7; 9 nucleotides match TRBD1. This CDR3 has 14 amino acids. The germline CDR1 and CDR2 sequences are SGHRS and YFSETQ. With 4 bases clipped from V and 2 bases from J, the junction kept 4 bases outside the gene matches. The CDR3 nucleotides are TGCGCCAGCAGCATTTGGACAGGGGCCTACGAGCAGTACTTC. The encoded protein is CASSIWTGAYEQYF.

This clone was counted a few times. The chain uses TRBV30 and TRBJ1-2, with D possibly matching TRBD1 (5 bases). Trimming left V 7 bases short and J 6 bases short, with 15 bases between. This CDR3 spans 12 amino acids. From germline, CDR1 is GTSNPN and CDR2 SVGIG (reference sequence). The CDR3 region is CASSRGEHGYTF. Here the CDR3 DNA reads TGTGCCTCCTCCCGGGGGGAGCATGGCTACACCTTC. The whole variable domain, filled in from reference TRBV30 and TRBJ1-2, reads SQTIHQWPATLVQPVGSPLSLECTVEGTSNPNLYWYRQAAGRGLQLLFYSVGIGQISSEVPQNLSASRPQDRQFILSSKKLLLSDSGFYLCASSRGEHGYTFGSGTRLTVV.

The chain couples TRBV19 to TRBJ1-1; 8 nucleotides line up with TRBD1. Germline V gene data show CDR1 as LNHDA and CDR2 as SQIVND (reference sequence). Trimming at V came to 7 bases and at J to 2 bases, leaving 3 bases not matched to a gene. CDR3 length equals 13 residues. CDR3 loop: CASKGQGNTEAFF. The CDR3 coding sequence is TGTGCCAGTAAAGGACAGGGAAACACTGAAGCTTTCTTT.

The rearrangement uses TRBV14 and TRBJ1-1, with D hard to call. Per the germline V gene, CDR1 is SGHDN and CDR2 is FVKESK. The CDR3 has 14 amino acids. V was clipped by 4 bases and J by 1 base, with 10 bases between them. The DNA of the CDR3 is TGTGCCAGCAGCCTCAACCTCAAGAACACTGAAGCTTTCTTT. Its protein product is CASSLNLKNTEAFF.

Only one count was recorded for this clone. The V gene is TRBV5-1, the J gene TRBJ2-3; possible D gene TRBD2, 6 bases. The CDR3 loop spans 17 amino acids. The V end was cut by 4 bases, the J end by 4 bases, with 22 bases between. Per the germline V gene, CDR1 is SGHRS and CDR2 is YFSETQ. CDR3 residues: CASSRDLAGSSSDTQYF. CDR3 DNA: TGCGCCAGCAGCCGAGACCTCGCCGGGAGTTCGTCAGATACGCAGTATTTT. Combining the CDR3 with reference TRBV5-1 and TRBJ2-3 gives the whole variable domain KAGVTQTPRYLIKTRGQQVTLSCSPISGHRSVSWYQQTPGQGLQFLFEYFSETQRNKGNFPGRFSGRQFSNSRSEMNVSTLELGDSALYLCASSRDLAGSSSDTQYFGPGTRLTVL.

The chain uses TRBV6-1 and TRBJ2-7; TRBD1 aligns across 9 bases. V lost 7 bases and J lost 3; bases outside the gene matches: 7. CDR1 and CDR2 from the germline V gene are MNHNS and SASEGT. This CDR3 contains 14 residues. The CDR3 loop is CASIYGQGIYEQYF. The CDR3 DNA reads as TGTGCCAGCATTTACGGACAGGGGATCTACGAGCAGTACTTC.

CDR3 bases: TGTGCCAGCAGTGGGACTAGCTCGAACATTCAGTACTTC. Protein sequence: CASSGTSSNIQYF. J is TRBJ2-4 and V is TRBV2; 8 nucleotides align to TRBD2. The CDR3 covers 13 residues. The trim removed 4 bases at V and 7 bases at J, leaving 3 bases unmatched. The V gene's germline CDR1 is SNHLY and CDR2 FYNNEI.

The chain has TRBV30 and TRBJ2-5; maybe TRBD1 (5 bases). Germline CDR1 and CDR2: GTSNPN and SVGIG (reference sequence). This CDR3 is 14 amino acids long. The V gene lost 1 base and the J gene lost 0 bases, with 9 bases spanning the gap. The DNA for the CDR3 is TGTGCCTGGAGTGGCAGGGCCAACCAAGAGACCCAGTACTTC. Translated, it gives CAWSGRANQETQYF.

This sequence joins TRBV27 and TRBJ1-1; 9 nucleotides line up with TRBD1. V lost 3 bases, J lost 7 bases, and 9 bases stayed unmatched. The CDR3 is made up of 15 amino acids. The V gene's germline CDR1 is MNHEY and CDR2 SMNVEV (reference sequence). CDR3 in DNA: TGTGCCAGCAGTTTCAAACCGGGACAGGGCTTTGAAGCTTTCTTT. This gives the protein CASSFKPGQGFEAFF.

The sample holds one count of this clone. The chain combines TRBV11-3 with TRBJ2-7; 7 bases are a match to TRBD1. The CDR3 runs to 15 residues. Trimming at V came to 1 base and at J to 6 bases, leaving 9 bases not matched to a gene. Germline V gene sequence: CDR1 SGHNT, CDR2 YENEEA. CDR3 in DNA: TGTGCCAGCAGCTTAGGACGGCAGGGGGTGATCGAGCAGTACTTC. Translated: CASSLGRQGVIEQYF.

The rearrangement joins TRBV19 to TRBJ1-1; 8 bases are a match to TRBD1. In germline, CDR1 is LNHDA, CDR2 SQIVND (reference sequence). The CDR3 is 15 residues long. Unmatched junction bases numbered 6, after V lost 5 bases and J lost 1 base. CDR3 nucleotide sequence: TGTGCCAGTAGTTTACCGGGACAGGCGAACACTGAAGCTTTCTTT. Translating it yields CASSLPGQANTEAFF. Based on the CDR3 plus reference TRBV19 and TRBJ1-1, the full variable domain is DGGITQSPKYLFRKEGQNVTLSCEQNLNHDAMYWYRQDPGQGLRLIYYSQIVNDFQKGDIAEGYSVSREKKESFPLTVTSAQKNPTAFYLCASSLPGQANTEAFFGQGTRLTVV.

The count of this clone is one. The rearrangement links TRBV2 to TRBJ1-1, with D perhaps TRBD1 (5 bases). In germline, CDR1 is SNHLY, CDR2 FYNNEI. The CDR3 covers 14 residues. V was cut by 4 bases and J by 6 bases, with 15 bases left in between. In nucleotides, the CDR3 is TGTGCCAGCAGTGGGACACTCCTCCCGGCTGAAGCTTTCTTT. It codes for CASSGTLLPAEAFF.

The chain recombines TRBV5-4 with TRBJ2-7; TRBD2 matches at 13 bases. With 0 bases clipped from V and 5 bases from J, the junction kept 5 bases outside the gene matches. Per the germline V gene, CDR1 is SGHNT and CDR2 is YYREEE (reference sequence). CDR3 length equals 16 residues. CDR3 in DNA: TGTGCCAGCAGCTTGGCCTGGACTAGCGGGAGAGACGAGCAGTACTTC. It is translated as CASSLAWTSGRDEQYF.

Only one count was recorded for this clone. J is TRBJ2-1 and V is TRBV10-1; 10 nucleotides agree with TRBD2. CDR3 size: 16 residues. J lost 8 bases, V lost 2 bases, and 9 bases had no gene match. Per the germline V gene, CDR1 is WNHNN and CDR2 is SYGVQD (reference sequence). In nucleotides, the CDR3 is TGCGCCAGCAGTGAGAATATGCTAGCGGGAGTCTATGAGCAGTTCTTC. This gives the protein CASSENMLAGVYEQFF.